These 12 T cell receptor beta chains originate from one sample sequenced in a study of blood T cell repertoires in COVID-19. Data came from immunoSEQ multiplex PCR; TCRdb stores just in-frame clones and leaves some out. The table records fewer than 350,000 clones, 81% of them present only once. The source material was peripheral blood. The source of these receptors is a woman in her sixties or seventies with active or convalescent COVID-19.

The rearrangement joins TRBV19 to TRBJ1-6, with TRBD1 matching over 7 bases. Germline values: CDR1 LNHDA, CDR2 SQIVND (reference sequence). The CDR3 is made up of 15 amino acids. The V gene end was trimmed by 6 bases and the J gene end by 9 bases; junction bases not matched to a gene: 11. The CDR3 protein is CASRPGQYRSSPLHF. The CDR3 region has the DNA TGTGCCAGTAGGCCGGGACAGTATCGCAGTTCACCCCTCCACTTT.

The V gene is TRBV9, the J gene TRBJ2-7, with D maybe TRBD1 (5 bases). In germline, CDR1 is SGDLS, CDR2 YYNGEE. The CDR3 has 12 amino acids. Trimming cost V 4 bases and J 3 bases, with 8 bases left between them. For the CDR3, the DNA is TGTGCCAGCAGCTCAAGGGGCTACGAGCAGTACTTC. Protein product: CASSSRGYEQYF.

The V and J genes are TRBV7-9 and TRBJ2-7; D might be TRBD1 (6 bases). The germline V and J ends were trimmed by 7 bases and 7 bases, with 23 bases remaining between them. Germline CDR1 SEHNR, CDR2 FQNEAQ (reference sequence). This CDR3 has 15 amino acids. The CDR3 loop is CASTDRSHPTGEQYF. The DNA of the CDR3 is TGTGCCAGCACCGACAGGAGTCACCCAACGGGGGAGCAGTACTTC. Filled out from reference TRBV7-9 and TRBJ2-7, the complete variable domain reads DTGVSQNPRHKITKRGQNVTFRCDPISEHNRLYWYRQTLGQGPEFLTYFQNEAQLEKSRLLSDRFSAERPKGSFSTLEIQRTEQGDSAMYLCASTDRSHPTGEQYFGPGTRLTVT.

The chain joins TRBV27 to TRBJ2-3; the D is unclear. Germline V gene data show CDR1 as MNHEY and CDR2 as SMNVEV (reference sequence). This CDR3 has 14 amino acids. V lost 3 bases and J lost 6, with 13 bases in between. The CDR3 region has the DNA TGTGCCAGCAGTTTGCAGGCCCCGACGGATACGCAGTATTTT. Translating it yields CASSLQAPTDTQYF.

This chain connects TRBV11-2 to TRBJ1-5; 9 nucleotides agree with TRBD1. CDR3 length equals 13 residues. Looked up from germline, CDR1 is SGHAT and CDR2 is FQNNGV. V lost 4 bases and J lost 6; bases outside the gene matches: 1. The CDR3 here is CASSSDRGQPQHF. DNA of the CDR3: TGTGCCAGCAGCTCGGACAGGGGTCAGCCCCAGCATTTT. The complete variable domain, with remaining parts taken from reference TRBV11-2 and TRBJ1-5, reads EAGVAQSPRYKIIEKRQSVAFWCNPISGHATLYWYQQILGQGPKLLIQFQNNGVVDDSQLPKDRFSAERLKGVDSTLKIQPAKLEDSAVYLCASSSDRGQPQHFGDGTRLSIL.

V gene TRBV7-2 combines with J gene TRBJ2-7; TRBD1 matches at 8 bases. CDR3 size: 14 residues. CDR1 and CDR2 (germline): SGHTA, FQGNSA. V lost 1 base to trimming and J lost 5 bases; unmatched junction nucleotides: 4. The CDR3 loop is CASSLGSGGDEQYF. The CDR3 bases are TGTGCCAGCAGCTTAGGGTCAGGGGGCGACGAGCAGTACTTC.

Worth noting for this clone: This sample also contains other DNA sequences that code for the same CDR3. This rearrangement joins TRBV5-1 to TRBJ1-1, with a possible D match to TRBD1 (5 bases). The CDR3 consists of 14 residues. The germline gives CDR1 SGHRS, CDR2 YFSETQ. Trimming removed 0 bases from V and 3 bases from J, with 9 bases in between. The CDR3 DNA follows: TGCGCCAGCAGCTTGGGCGGGACTTACACTGAAGCTTTCTTT. As protein: CASSLGGTYTEAFF.

V and J are TRBV12-5 and TRBJ2-2; a weak D match, TRBD1 (7 bases). V shed 3 bases and J shed 5 bases, with 13 bases lying between them. CDR3 length: 15 residues. Germline values: CDR1 LGHNT, CDR2 FRNRAP. CDR3 sequence: CASGFDRAGTGELFF. DNA for the CDR3: TGTGCTAGTGGTTTTGACAGGGCGGGGACCGGGGAGCTGTTTTTT. Supplemented by reference TRBV12-5 and TRBJ2-2, the full variable domain reads DARVTQTPRHKVTEMGQEVTMRCQPILGHNTVFWYRQTMMQGLELLAYFRNRAPLDDSGMPKDRFSAEMPDATLATLKIQPSEPRDSAVYFCASGFDRAGTGELFFGEGSRLTVL.

The table lists this clone with a few counts. The chain uses TRBV2 and TRBJ1-6, with 7 bases lining up with TRBD1. The junction had 12 bases not matched to a gene; V was cut back by 6 bases and J by 13 bases. CDR3 size: 14 residues. The germline V gene encodes CDR1 SNHLY and CDR2 FYNNEI. The CDR3 region is CASRTGQVRQPLHF. CDR3 nucleotides: TGTGCCAGCAGGACCGGACAGGTCCGCCAGCCCCTCCACTTT.

The rearrangement links TRBV7-3 to TRBJ2-6, with D possibly being TRBD1 (5 bases). V was pared by 1 base and J by 8 bases, with 12 bases between. The CDR3 contains 15 residues. The germline V gene has CDR1 SGHTA and CDR2 FQGTGA. CDR3 region: CASSLNAGIPNVLTF. DNA of the CDR3: TGTGCCAGCAGCTTAAATGCAGGGATACCCAACGTCCTGACTTTC.

The chain has TRBV7-2 and TRBJ1-2; D gene unclear. Per the germline V gene, CDR1 is SGHTA and CDR2 is FQGNSA. Trimming took off 4 bases at V and 6 bases at J, with 21 bases between the two ends. The CDR3 has 16 amino acids. The CDR3 nucleotides read TGTGCCAGCAGCTCCCTCTGGGAGGATCTGAAAGATGGCTACACCTTC. Translated: CASSSLWEDLKDGYTF.

The gene calls are TRBV7-3 and TRBJ2-2, with D unclear. From germline, CDR1 is SGHTA and CDR2 FQGTGA. The CDR3 has 14 amino acids. Trimming pared 5 bases from V and 5 bases from J, leaving 12 bases between. CDR3: CASSPTVNTGELFF. The CDR3 DNA is TGTGCCAGCAGCCCCACAGTAAATACCGGGGAGCTGTTTTTT.